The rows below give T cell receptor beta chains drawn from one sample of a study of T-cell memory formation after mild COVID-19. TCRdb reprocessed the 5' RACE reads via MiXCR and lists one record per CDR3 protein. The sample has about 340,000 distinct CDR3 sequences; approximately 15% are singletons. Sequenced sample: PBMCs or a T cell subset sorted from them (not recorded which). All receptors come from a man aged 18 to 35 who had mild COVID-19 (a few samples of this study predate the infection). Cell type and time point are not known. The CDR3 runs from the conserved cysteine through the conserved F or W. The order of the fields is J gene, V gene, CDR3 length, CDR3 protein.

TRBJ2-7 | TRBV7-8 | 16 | CASSLTNANLPYEQYF
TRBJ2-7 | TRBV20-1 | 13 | CSARARGLGEQYF
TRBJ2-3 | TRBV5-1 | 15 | CASSRTSGVSDTQYF
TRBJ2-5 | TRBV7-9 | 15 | CASSPPGGDQGAQYF
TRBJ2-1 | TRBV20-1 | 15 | CSARRGLAGHNEQFF
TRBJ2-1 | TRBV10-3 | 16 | CAISDVTLGSYNEQFF
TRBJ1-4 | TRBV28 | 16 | CASSLRPPATNEKLFF
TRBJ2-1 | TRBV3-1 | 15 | CASSQGQASYNEQFF
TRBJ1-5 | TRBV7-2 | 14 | CASREGYSNQPQHF
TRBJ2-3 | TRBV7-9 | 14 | CASSLTGGLDTQYF
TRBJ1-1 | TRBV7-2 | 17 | CASSLIAGGTLGTEAFF
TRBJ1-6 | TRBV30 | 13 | CAWTGQLGSPLHF
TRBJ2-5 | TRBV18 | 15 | CASSPPGLARETQYF
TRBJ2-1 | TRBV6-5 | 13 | CASGVSVANEQFF
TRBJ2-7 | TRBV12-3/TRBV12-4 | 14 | CASSTGAHSYEQYF
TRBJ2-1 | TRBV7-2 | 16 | CASSLGPRGAGDEQFF
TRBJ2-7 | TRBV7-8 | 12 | CASSQPTLPVNF
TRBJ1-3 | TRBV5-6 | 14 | CASSLESSGNTIYF
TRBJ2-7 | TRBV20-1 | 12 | CSSDRGAYEQYF
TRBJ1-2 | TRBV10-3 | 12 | CAIQGNDYGYTF
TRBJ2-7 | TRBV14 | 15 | CASSQERWGIYEQYF
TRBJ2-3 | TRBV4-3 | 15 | CASSQDVNRENTQYF
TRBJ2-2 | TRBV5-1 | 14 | CASSQTTNTGELFF
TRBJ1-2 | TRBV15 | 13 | CATSSRGADGYTF
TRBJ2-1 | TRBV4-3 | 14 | CASSRGVADNEQFF